The rows below give T cell receptor beta chains drawn from one sample of a study of cytomegalovirus exposure and HLA in healthy donors. Clones were sequenced by immunoSEQ multiplex PCR, and TCRdb holds only the in-frame ones, with some missing. The sample has about 130,000 clones, approximately 80% seen once. Sequenced input: PBMCs. The receptors were sampled from a woman aged 40 to 50 in good health and CMV-seronegative. The CDR3 runs from the conserved cysteine through the conserved F or W. The D gene is left open where the match is weak. Clone sizes are given selectively: once, few, many, or a class where the clone is expanded.

medium-sized,TRBV4-1,TRBD2,TRBJ2-7,CASSQATSSDEQYF,TGCGCCAGCAGCCAAGCGACTAGCAGCGACGAGCAGTACTTC
NA,TRBV5-1,TRBD2,TRBJ2-7,CASSQDIGGGEQYF,TGCGCCAGCAGCCAGGATATTGGGGGGGGCGAGCAGTACTTC
NA,TRBV5-1,NA,TRBJ1-1,CASSLDRNTEAFF,TGCGCCAGCAGCCTGGACAGGAACACTGAAGCTTTCTTT
once,TRBV2,TRBD1,TRBJ1-5,CASSVGQGSWQPQHF,TGTGCCAGCAGTGTAGGACAGGGGTCGTGGCAGCCCCAGCATTTT
NA,TRBV6-4,TRBD1,TRBJ2-1,CASSVAGTEASQFF,TGTGCCAGCAGTGTTGCCGGGACAGAAGCGAGTCAGTTCTTC
NA,TRBV5-1,NA,TRBJ1-1,CASSSVINTEAFF,TGCGCCAGCAGTTCAGTAATTAACACTGAAGCTTTCTTT
NA,TRBV7-3,TRBD1,TRBJ2-4,CASSYRTGGILGGKNSQYF,TGTGCCAGCAGCTATCGGACAGGGGGGATCCTTGGGGGCAAAAACAGTCAGTACTTC
NA,TRBV28,NA,TRBJ1-5,CASSLFANNQPQHF,TGTGCCAGCAGTTTATTTGCGAACAATCAGCCCCAGCATTTT
NA,TRBV5-1,NA,TRBJ1-2,CASSLEPYDSRNYGYTF,TGCGCCAGCAGCTTGGAACCCTACGACAGTCGTAACTATGGCTACACCTTC
NA,TRBV6-6,TRBD1,TRBJ2-1,CASSYIGAAGTGEQFF,TGTGCCAGCAGTTATATCGGGGCCGCCGGGACAGGTGAGCAGTTCTTC
NA,TRBV5-1,TRBD2,TRBJ2-3,CASSATLAGGADTQYF,TGCGCCAGCAGCGCCACTCTAGCGGGGGGGGCAGATACGCAGTATTTT
NA,TRBV2,TRBD1,TRBJ1-5,CASSGTGDQPQHF,TGTGCCAGCAGTGGGACAGGCGATCAGCCCCAGCATTTT